This T cell receptor beta chain was observed in a study of blood T cell repertoires in COVID-19. Generated by immunoSEQ multiplex PCR, the TCRdb table keeps only in-frame clones and is missing some. The table has about 200,000 clones, 75% to 85% seen once; the top ten hold over 10%. In germline, CDR1 is SEHNR, CDR2 FQNEAQ (reference sequence). The CDR3 is 15 amino acids. Trimming removed 2 bases from V and 0 bases from J, with 8 bases in between. The rearrangement links TRBV7-9 to TRBJ2-1, with D maybe TRBD1 (5 bases). The TCR originated in a human donor in a cohort sampled during active COVID-19. Sequenced: peripheral blood. The CDR3 loop reads CASSLSQGSYNEQFF. The DNA of the CDR3 is TGTGCCAGCAGCTTATCTCAGGGCTCCTACAATGAGCAGTTCTTC.